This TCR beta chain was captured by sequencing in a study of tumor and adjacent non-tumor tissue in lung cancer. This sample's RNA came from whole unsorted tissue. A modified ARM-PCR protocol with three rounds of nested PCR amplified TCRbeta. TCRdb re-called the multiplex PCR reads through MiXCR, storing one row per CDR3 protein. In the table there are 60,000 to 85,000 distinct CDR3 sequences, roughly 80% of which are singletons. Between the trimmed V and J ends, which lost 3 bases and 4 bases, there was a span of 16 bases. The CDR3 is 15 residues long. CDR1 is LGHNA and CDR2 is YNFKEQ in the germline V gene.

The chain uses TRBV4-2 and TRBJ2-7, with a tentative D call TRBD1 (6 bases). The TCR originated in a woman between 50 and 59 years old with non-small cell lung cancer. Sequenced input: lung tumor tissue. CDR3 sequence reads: CASSHEQGADYEQYF. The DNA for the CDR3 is TGTGCCAGCAGCCATGAACAGGGCGCTGATTACGAGCAGTACTTC.